The 22 T cell receptor beta chains listed next were all sequenced from one sample in a study of T-cell memory formation after mild COVID-19. Using its own MiXCR run on the 5' RACE reads, TCRdb lists one record per CDR3 protein. The data show 270,000 or so distinct CDR3 sequences, 15% to 20% seen once. The source material was PBMCs or a T cell subset sorted from them (not recorded which). Receptors were obtained from a young man who had mild COVID-19 (a few samples of this study predate the infection). Cell type and time point are not known.

At least ten counts were recorded for this clonotype. J is TRBJ2-7 and V is TRBV10-3; the match to TRBD1 covers 9 bases. After removal of 0 bases from V and 2 bases from J, the junction contained 2 bases not matched to a gene. CDR1 is ENHRY and CDR2 is SYGVKD in the germline V gene. The CDR3 runs to 15 residues. Written as DNA, the CDR3 is TGTGCCATCAGTGAGTCGGACAGGGGCCCCTACGAGCAGTACTTC. It codes for CAISESDRGPYEQYF.

This clonotype was detected only a few times. CDR3 in DNA: TGCAGTGCTTATCACCCCCAGGGGGCACTCTCCTACGAGCAGTACTTC. Translating gives CSAYHPQGALSYEQYF. The chain uses TRBV20-1 and TRBJ2-7; 8 positions match TRBD1. The CDR3 loop spans 16 amino acids. Germline assignment: CDR1 DFQATT and CDR2 SNEGSKA (reference sequence). The V gene end was trimmed by 5 bases and the J gene end by 0 bases; junction bases not matched to a gene: 12.

This clonotype was seen more than once but under ten times. J is TRBJ2-7 and V is TRBV7-2; tentative D call: TRBD2 (6 bases). Trimming left V 1 base short and J 4 bases short, with 14 bases between. This CDR3 contains 15 residues. Per the germline V gene, CDR1 is SGHTA and CDR2 is FQGNSA. CDR3 sequence (DNA): TGTGCCAGCAGCTTAGGACACCGACTAGGGTACGAGCAGTACTTC. It encodes CASSLGHRLGYEQYF. Full variable domain (remainder filled in from reference TRBV7-2 and TRBJ2-7): GAGVSQSPSNKVTEKGKDVELRCDPISGHTALYWYRQSLGQGLEFLIYFQGNSAPDKSGLPSDRFSAERTGGSVSTLTIQRTQQEDSAVYLCASSLGHRLGYEQYFGPGTRLTVT.

A few counts support this clonotype. The chain links TRBV6-5 to TRBJ2-3, with D maybe TRBD1 (7 bases). The germline gives CDR1 MNHEY, CDR2 SVGAGI. V was clipped by 2 bases and J by 3 bases, with 12 bases between them. This CDR3 is 15 amino acids long. The CDR3 DNA sequence: TGTGCCAGCAGTTACCTGACAGGGAGGACAGATACGCAGTATTTT. Translation gives CASSYLTGRTDTQYF.

V and J are TRBV20-1 and TRBJ2-5; D not resolved. The CDR3 length is 12 residues. Trimming stripped 1 base from V and 4 bases from J, with 7 bases between. The V gene's germline CDR1 is DFQATT and CDR2 SNEGSKA (reference sequence). CDR3 DNA sequence: TGCAGTGCTAGAGGGTTGGGAGAGACCCAGTACTTC. Amino acids: CSARGLGETQYF.

The DNA of the CDR3 is TGTGCCAGCAGCTCCTCACAGCCAGATACGCAGTATTTT. Amino acids: CASSSSQPDTQYF. V and J are TRBV7-3 and TRBJ2-3; D gene uncertain. Trimming removed 4 bases at V and 4 bases at J, with 9 bases between. This CDR3 is 13 amino acids long. From germline, CDR1 is SGHTA and CDR2 FQGTGA.

This chain uses TRBV7-8 with TRBJ2-2, with TRBD2 identical over 7 bases. The CDR3 length is 14 residues. Germline trimming cut 8 bases from V and 0 bases from J; bases unmatched to any gene: 3. The germline CDR1 and CDR2 sequences are SGHVS and FQNEAQ. The CDR3 sequence is CASDAGANTGELFF. The CDR3, as DNA: TGTGCCAGCGATGCGGGGGCGAACACCGGGGAGCTGTTTTTT.

This clonotype has only a few counts. This chain joins TRBV5-1 and TRBJ1-1; D perhaps matches TRBD1 (6 bases). In germline, CDR1 is SGHRS, CDR2 YFSETQ. V lost 7 bases and J 1 base, leaving 17 bases between the germline ends. The length of the CDR3 is 15 residues. The chain's CDR3 is CASARGLGGNTEAFF. The CDR3 DNA reads TGCGCCAGCGCTAGAGGATTAGGGGGGAACACTGAAGCTTTCTTT.

This rearrangement joins TRBV18 to TRBJ1-1, with D maybe TRBD1 (5 bases). The CDR3 length is 14 residues. V lost 2 bases, J lost 8 bases, and 15 bases lay in between. CDR1 is KGHSH and CDR2 is LQKENI in the germline V gene. The DNA of the CDR3 is TGTGCCAGCTCACCAACGAAGGGACGGCTCGAAGCTTTCTTT. Encoded protein: CASSPTKGRLEAFF.

J is TRBJ1-3 and V is TRBV5-1; 7 positions agree with TRBD1. The CDR3 has 14 amino acids. CDR1 is SGHRS and CDR2 is YFSETQ in the germline V gene. The V gene end was trimmed by 6 bases and the J gene end by 9 bases; junction bases not matched to a gene: 12. The chain's CDR3 is CASTPGTAEGTIYF. In DNA, the CDR3 is TGCGCCAGCACGCCTGGGACAGCCGAGGGCACCATATATTTT.

This clonotype was seen a few times. The rearrangement joins TRBV7-2 to TRBJ2-5; possibly TRBD1 for D (6 bases). In germline, CDR1 is SGHTA, CDR2 FQGNSA. This CDR3 is built from 13 residues. The ends were cut back, 7 bases at V and 1 base at J, with 10 bases in the middle. Written as DNA, the CDR3 is TGTGCCAGCAACCGACAGGTCCAAGAGACCCAGTACTTC. Translated: CASNRQVQETQYF.

The rearrangement links TRBV10-3 to TRBJ2-5; 12 bases line up with TRBD1. CDR3 size: 16 residues. V shed 11 bases and J 5 bases; nucleotides not matched to a gene: 15. CDR1 is ENHRY, CDR2 SYGVKD, per germline. Here the CDR3 DNA reads TGTGCCTCAAGGGTGGGGACAGGGGGCCGGAGGGAGACCCAGTACTTC. Amino acid sequence: CASRVGTGGRRETQYF.

This clonotype was found many times. The chain joins TRBV27 to TRBJ1-1, with TRBD1 as a possible D gene (6 bases). Germline V gives CDR1 MNHEY, CDR2 SMNVEV (reference sequence). This CDR3 spans 12 amino acids. Trimming removed 7 bases from V and 6 bases from J, with 12 bases in between. CDR3 DNA: TGTGCCAGCATAGGTTGGGGGCCTGAAGCTTTCTTT. It translates to CASIGWGPEAFF.

This clonotype was detected many times. The genes are TRBV4-2 and TRBJ2-3; perhaps TRBD1 as D (6 bases). Trimming shortened V by 4 bases and J by 2 bases, and 10 bases separated the two germline ends. CDR1 is LGHNA, CDR2 YNFKEQ, per germline. The length of the CDR3 is 14 residues. The CDR3 DNA reads TGTGCCAGCAGCCCGGGACAACACACAGATACGCAGTATTTT. Translated, it gives CASSPGQHTDTQYF.

This clonotype was seen only a few times. The rearrangement links TRBV12-3 or TRBV12-4 to TRBJ2-2; TRBD2 agrees at 8 bases. This CDR3 has 19 amino acids. Losses at the gene ends were 2 bases for V and 5 bases for J; bases not matched to a gene: 16. The DNA of the CDR3 is TGTGCCAGCAGTTTAAGATTGTTGCGGGGGGCCCCTGGGACCGGGGAGCTGTTTTTT. This gives the protein CASSLRLLRGAPGTGELFF.

This chain links TRBV28 with TRBJ2-2; 8 nucleotides align to TRBD1. CDR3 length equals 14 residues. CDR1 MDHEN and CDR2 SYDVKM come from the germline V gene. With V trimmed by 7 bases and J by 3 bases, 4 bases remained unmatched. The CDR3 sequence is CASTTGGYTGELFF. DNA for the CDR3: TGTGCCAGCACTACAGGGGGTTACACCGGGGAGCTGTTTTTT.

This chain joins TRBV7-2 and TRBJ1-6; D not certain. In germline, CDR1 is SGHTA, CDR2 FQGNSA. This CDR3 region has 16 residues. V was trimmed by 3 bases and J by 0 bases, leaving 9 bases between them. CDR3 sequence: CASSFGYSSYNSPLHF. The CDR3 DNA is TGTGCCAGCAGCTTTGGGTATAGCTCCTATAATTCACCCCTCCACTTT.

This clonotype has a handful of counts. J is TRBJ1-1 and V is TRBV4-2; a weak D match, TRBD1 (6 bases). Trimming removed 2 bases from V and 10 bases from J, with 20 bases in between. The CDR3 length is 15 residues. The germline gives CDR1 LGHNA, CDR2 YNFKEQ. The CDR3 bases are TGTGCCAGCAGCCAACCGGGGGGCCGGGAGGGGTTAGCTTTCTTT. Translated: CASSQPGGREGLAFF.

This chain links TRBV20-1 with TRBJ1-4; D is perhaps TRBD1 (5 bases). The germline V gene has CDR1 DFQATT and CDR2 SNEGSKA (reference sequence). V lost 6 bases to trimming and J lost 8 bases, with 13 bases between them. The CDR3 consists of 12 residues. This CDR3 reads CSAKGLSEKLFF. In DNA, the CDR3 is TGCAGTGCGAAGGGGCTTTCGGAAAAACTGTTTTTT.

This clonotype occurred a few times. This chain connects TRBV20-1 to TRBJ2-6, with D unresolved. This CDR3 contains 14 residues. Germline CDR1 and CDR2: DFQATT and SNEGSKA (reference sequence). Trimming stripped 2 bases from V and 2 bases from J, with 7 bases between. CDR3 in DNA: TGCAGTGCTAGACGCGCCGCTGGGGCCAACGTCCTGACTTTC. Translated, it gives CSARRAAGANVLTF.

The chain carries TRBV5-1 and TRBJ1-1, with TRBD1 as a possible D gene (5 bases). V lost 4 bases to trimming and J lost 1 base, with 11 bases between them. This CDR3 has 14 amino acids. Germline lookup yields CDR1 SGHRS and CDR2 YFSETQ. CDR3 loop: CASSLSTGNTEAFF. The CDR3 DNA follows: TGCGCCAGCAGCCTGAGTACAGGGAACACTGAAGCTTTCTTT. The variable domain in full, with the rest retrieved from reference TRBV5-1 and TRBJ1-1, is KAGVTQTPRYLIKTRGQQVTLSCSPISGHRSVSWYQQTPGQGLQFLFEYFSETQRNKGNFPGRFSGRQFSNSRSEMNVSTLELGDSALYLCASSLSTGNTEAFFGQGTRLTVV.

In its sample, this clonotype was seen a few times. The chain joins TRBV5-1 to TRBJ1-1, with D possibly being TRBD1 (6 bases). Trimming removed 4 bases from V and 9 bases from J, with 19 bases in between. The CDR3 consists of 14 residues. In germline, CDR1 is SGHRS, CDR2 YFSETQ. Here the CDR3 reads CASSPGGTPNKAFF. DNA of the CDR3: TGCGCCAGCAGCCCGGGCGGGACACCCAATAAAGCTTTCTTT.